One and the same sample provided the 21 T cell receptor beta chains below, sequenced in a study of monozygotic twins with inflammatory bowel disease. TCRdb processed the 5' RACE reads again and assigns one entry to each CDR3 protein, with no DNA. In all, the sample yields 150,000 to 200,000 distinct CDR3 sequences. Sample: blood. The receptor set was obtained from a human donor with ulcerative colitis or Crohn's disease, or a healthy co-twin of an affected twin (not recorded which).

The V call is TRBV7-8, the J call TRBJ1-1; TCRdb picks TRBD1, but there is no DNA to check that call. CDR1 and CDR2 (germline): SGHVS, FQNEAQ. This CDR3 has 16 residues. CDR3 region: CASSVNPGQGGPEAFF. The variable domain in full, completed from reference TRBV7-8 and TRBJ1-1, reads GAGVSQSPRYKVAKRGQDVALRCDPISGHVSLFWYQQALGQGPEFLTYFQNEAQLDKSGLPSDRFFAERPEGSVSTLKIQRTQQEDSAVYLCASSVNPGQGGPEAFFGQGTRLTVV.

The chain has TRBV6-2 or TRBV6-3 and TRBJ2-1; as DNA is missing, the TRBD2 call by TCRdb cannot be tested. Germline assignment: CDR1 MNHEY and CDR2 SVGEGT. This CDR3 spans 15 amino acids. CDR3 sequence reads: CASSRRLAGDNEQFF.

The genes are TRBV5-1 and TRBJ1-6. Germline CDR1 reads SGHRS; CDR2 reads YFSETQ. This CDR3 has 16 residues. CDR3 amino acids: CASSYTLLEGNSPLHF.

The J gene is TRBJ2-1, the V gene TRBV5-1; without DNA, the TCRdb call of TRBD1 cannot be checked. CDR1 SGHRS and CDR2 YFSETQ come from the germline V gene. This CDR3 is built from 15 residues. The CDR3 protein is CASRRPGESYNEQFF.

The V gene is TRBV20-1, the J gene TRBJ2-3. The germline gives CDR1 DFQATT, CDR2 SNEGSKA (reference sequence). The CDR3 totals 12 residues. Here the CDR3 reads CSASGYTDTQYF.

CDR3 sequence reads: CASSRDRRLRTDTQYF. The V and J genes are TRBV5-1 and TRBJ2-3; the TCRdb D gene call, TRBD1, has no DNA to confirm it. CDR3 length equals 16 residues. Looked up from germline, CDR1 is SGHRS and CDR2 is YFSETQ.

The CDR3 spells CASSQGWEDTQYF. This chain links TRBV4-3 with TRBJ2-3. The CDR3 is 13 residues long. CDR1 is LGHNA and CDR2 is YSLEER in the germline V gene.

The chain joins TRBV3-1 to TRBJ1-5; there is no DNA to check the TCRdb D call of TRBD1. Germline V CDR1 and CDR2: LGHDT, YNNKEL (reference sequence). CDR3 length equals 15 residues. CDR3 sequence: CASSLGTGPISPSIF. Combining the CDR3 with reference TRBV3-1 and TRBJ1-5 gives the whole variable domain DTAVSQTPKYLVTQMGNDKSIKCEQNLGHDTMYWYKQDSKKFLKIMFSYNNKELIINETVPNRFSPKSPDKAHLNLHINSLELGDSAVYFCASSLGTGPISPSIFGDGTRLSIL.

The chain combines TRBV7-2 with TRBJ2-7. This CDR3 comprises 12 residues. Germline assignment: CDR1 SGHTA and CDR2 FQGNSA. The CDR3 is CASSLRLAEQYF.

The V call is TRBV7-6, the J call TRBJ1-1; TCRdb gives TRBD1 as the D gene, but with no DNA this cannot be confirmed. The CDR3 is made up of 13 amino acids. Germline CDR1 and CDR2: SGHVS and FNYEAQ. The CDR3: CASSSWGLRGAFF.

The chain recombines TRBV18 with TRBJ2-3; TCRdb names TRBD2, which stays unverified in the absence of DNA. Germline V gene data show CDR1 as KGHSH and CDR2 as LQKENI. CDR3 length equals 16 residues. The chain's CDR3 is CASSPYYTALTDTQYF.

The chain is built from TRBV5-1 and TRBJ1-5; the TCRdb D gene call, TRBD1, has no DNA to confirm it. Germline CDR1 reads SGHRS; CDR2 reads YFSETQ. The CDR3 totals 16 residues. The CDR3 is CASSLDGGSGNQPQHF.

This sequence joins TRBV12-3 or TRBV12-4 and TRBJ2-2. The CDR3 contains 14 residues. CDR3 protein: CASSLRYSTGELFF.

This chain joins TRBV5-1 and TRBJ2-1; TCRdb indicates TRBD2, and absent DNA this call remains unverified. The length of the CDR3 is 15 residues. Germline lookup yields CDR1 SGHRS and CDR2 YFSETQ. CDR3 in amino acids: CASSLGQGGVNEQFF.

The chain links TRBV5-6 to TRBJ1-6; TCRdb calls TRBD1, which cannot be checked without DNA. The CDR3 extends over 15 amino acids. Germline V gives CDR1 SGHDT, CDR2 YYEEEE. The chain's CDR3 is CASSHRGIPNSPLHF.

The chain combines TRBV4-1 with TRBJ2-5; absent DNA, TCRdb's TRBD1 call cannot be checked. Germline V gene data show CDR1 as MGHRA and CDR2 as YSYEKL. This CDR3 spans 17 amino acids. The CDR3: CASSPDRSDRRQETQYF.

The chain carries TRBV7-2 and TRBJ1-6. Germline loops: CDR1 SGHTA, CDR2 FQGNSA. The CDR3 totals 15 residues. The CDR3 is CASSTFRAPNSPLHF. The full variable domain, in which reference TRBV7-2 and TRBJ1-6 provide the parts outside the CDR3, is GAGVSQSPSNKVTEKGKDVELRCDPISGHTALYWYRQSLGQGLEFLIYFQGNSAPDKSGLPSDRFSAERTGGSVSTLTIQRTQQEDSAVYLCASSTFRAPNSPLHFGNGTRLTVT.

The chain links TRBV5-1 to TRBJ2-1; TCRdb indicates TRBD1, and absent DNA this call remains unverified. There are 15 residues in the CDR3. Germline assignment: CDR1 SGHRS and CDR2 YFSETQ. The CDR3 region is CASSLVQGAYNEQFF.

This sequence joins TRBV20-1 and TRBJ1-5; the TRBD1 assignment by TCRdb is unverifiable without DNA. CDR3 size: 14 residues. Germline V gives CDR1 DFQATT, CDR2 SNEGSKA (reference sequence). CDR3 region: CSARPTGSNQPQHF.

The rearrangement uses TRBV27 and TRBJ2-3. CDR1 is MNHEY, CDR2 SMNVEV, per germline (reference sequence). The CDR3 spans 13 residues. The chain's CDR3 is CASSLWSTDTQYF.

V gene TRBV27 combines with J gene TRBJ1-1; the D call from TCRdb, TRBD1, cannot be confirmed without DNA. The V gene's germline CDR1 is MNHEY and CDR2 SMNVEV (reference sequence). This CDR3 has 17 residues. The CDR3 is CASSSLRDRASNTEAFF.